One sample yielded the 26 T cell receptor beta chains listed below, sequenced in a study of T cells in localized non-small cell lung cancer. Only in-frame clones appear in the TCRdb table, and some are missing; sequencing was by immunoSEQ multiplex PCR. The sample holds around 79,000 clones, about 78% seen once. The sample consisted of PBMCs, taken before any cancer treatment. All receptors derive from a man aged 35 to 69 with stage II squamous cell lung carcinoma.

V gene TRBV4-2 combines with J gene TRBJ1-3; D gene unclear. From germline, CDR1 is LGHNA and CDR2 YNFKEQ. The CDR3 loop spans 20 amino acids. The V end lost 1 base, the J end lost 0 bases, and 22 bases lay between the germline ends. The CDR3 coding sequence is TGTGCCAGCAGCCAAGGAAAGTCCTTCGGTAGGGATTCCTCTGGAAACACCATATATTTT. Its protein is CASSQGKSFGRDSSGNTIYF.

The V call is TRBV7-3, the J call TRBJ2-1, with 8 bases lining up with TRBD1. J gave up 4 bases and V 5 bases, and 7 bases lay outside the gene matches. In germline, CDR1 is SGHTA, CDR2 FQGTGA. The CDR3 consists of 15 residues. The CDR3 loop is CASSPSGTGYNEQFF. The CDR3 bases are TGTGCCAGCAGCCCCTCCGGGACAGGATACAATGAGCAGTTCTTC.

The chain combines TRBV7-7 with TRBJ2-2; TRBD2 might be the D (6 bases). This CDR3 contains 13 residues. V was trimmed by 8 bases and J by 2 bases, leaving 9 bases between them. Germline assignment: CDR1 SSHAT and CDR2 FNYEAQ (reference sequence). The CDR3 loop reads CASGGTNTGELFF. The CDR3 nucleotides read TGTGCCAGCGGGGGGACCAACACCGGGGAGCTGTTTTTT.

The J gene is TRBJ1-5, the V gene TRBV19, with D perhaps TRBD1 (6 bases). The CDR3 extends over 16 amino acids. V lost 1 base, J lost 2 bases, and 12 bases lay in between. Germline CDR1 LNHDA, CDR2 SQIVND (reference sequence). CDR3 sequence (DNA): TGTGCCAGTAGTATAGCGGGCAGGGGTGGCAATCAGCCCCAGCATTTT. It specifies CASSIAGRGGNQPQHF.

This chain connects TRBV4-1 to TRBJ2-5; unclear D gene. CDR1 and CDR2 from the germline V gene are MGHRA and YSYEKL. V lost 1 base to trimming and J lost 1 base, with 4 bases between them. The CDR3 consists of 13 residues. CDR3 nucleotide sequence: TGCGCCAGCAGCCAAGGACGCCAAGAGACCCAGTACTTC. Translation gives CASSQGRQETQYF.

This clone was seen only a few times. The chain is built from TRBV11-3 and TRBJ1-2, with D unclear. Between the trimmed V and J ends, which lost 1 base and 2 bases, there was a span of 5 bases. The CDR3 has 13 residues. In germline, CDR1 is SGHNT, CDR2 YENEEA. The CDR3 DNA follows: TGTGCCAGCAGCTTAGGCGTCAACTATGGCTACACCTTC. It codes for CASSLGVNYGYTF.

The table lists this clone with a few counts. The J gene is TRBJ1-5, the V gene TRBV4-1; D is uncertain. Germline loops: CDR1 MGHRA, CDR2 YSYEKL. Trimming removed 0 bases at V and 3 bases at J, with 9 bases between. This CDR3 region has 15 residues. The CDR3 nucleotides read TGCGCCAGCAGCCAAGATCCGGACCTCAATCAGCCCCAGCATTTT. Translated, it gives CASSQDPDLNQPQHF.

The gene calls are TRBV28 and TRBJ1-5; D possibly corresponds to TRBD1 (6 bases). V was trimmed by 3 bases and J by 10 bases, leaving 22 bases between them. The CDR3 has 16 amino acids. Per the germline V gene, CDR1 is MDHEN and CDR2 is SYDVKM. The CDR3 spells CASSFPGTLAGSPQHF. The CDR3 DNA follows: TGTGCCAGCAGTTTCCCCGGGACACTGGCCGGGAGTCCCCAGCATTTT. Drawing the rest from reference TRBV28 and TRBJ1-5, the complete variable domain is DVKVTQSSRYLVKRTGEKVFLECVQDMDHENMFWYRQDPGLGLRLIYFSYDVKMKEKGDIPEGYSVSREKKERFSLILESASTNQTSMYLCASSFPGTLAGSPQHFGDGTRLSIL.

This clone occurred a few times. V and J are TRBV19 and TRBJ1-6; D is ambiguous. The V gene's germline CDR1 is LNHDA and CDR2 SQIVND (reference sequence). This CDR3 has 13 residues. Trimming cost V 7 bases and J 7 bases, with 11 bases left between them. For the CDR3, the DNA is TGTGCCAGTACTCCCACGACAAATTCACCCCTCCACTTT. It encodes CASTPTTNSPLHF.

DNA of the CDR3: TGTGCCAGCAGTTTGGCGGGGAGAAACACTGAAGCTTTCTTT. This encodes CASSLAGRNTEAFF. The V call is TRBV27, the J call TRBJ1-1; D is ambiguous. Looked up from germline, CDR1 is MNHEY and CDR2 is SMNVEV (reference sequence). This CDR3 is built from 14 residues. V dropped 3 bases and J dropped 2 bases, with 10 bases sitting between them.

The chain is built from TRBV2 and TRBJ1-5; D unresolved. V lost 4 bases to trimming and J lost 0 bases, with 10 bases between them. Germline lookup yields CDR1 SNHLY and CDR2 FYNNEI. The CDR3 covers 15 residues. The CDR3 coding sequence is TGTGCCAGCAGTGCCAGGAGTTATAGCAATCAGCCCCAGCATTTT. This translates into CASSARSYSNQPQHF.

V is TRBV9 and J is TRBJ1-2; no definite D call. The CDR3 extends over 12 amino acids. V shed 3 bases and J shed 4 bases, with 7 bases lying between them. Germline V gives CDR1 SGDLS, CDR2 YYNGEE. The CDR3: CASSEGGYGYTF. CDR3 in DNA: TGTGCCAGCAGCGAAGGTGGCTATGGCTACACCTTC.

The chain links TRBV7-2 to TRBJ2-5; D ambiguous. The germline V and J ends were trimmed by 5 bases and 0 bases, with 4 bases remaining between them. This CDR3 spans 12 amino acids. Per germline, CDR1 SGHTA and CDR2 FQGNSA. The CDR3 reads CASSPYQETQYF. CDR3 nucleotides: TGTGCCAGCAGCCCGTACCAAGAGACCCAGTACTTC.

The chain links TRBV27 to TRBJ2-7; 9 nucleotides align to TRBD1. Germline V gene lookup returns CDR1 MNHEY and CDR2 SMNVEV (reference sequence). CDR3 length: 16 amino acids. The J segment lost 4 bases and the V segment lost 6 bases, leaving 13 bases of the junction unmatched. This CDR3 reads CASSRYGIQGAYEQYF. The DNA for the CDR3 is TGTGCCAGCAGCCGTTATGGGATACAGGGGGCATACGAGCAGTACTTC.

This clone was observed once. CDR3 sequence reads: CAGFRQGTEAFF. The CDR3 bases are TGTGCCGGTTTCCGACAGGGGACTGAAGCTTTCTTT. The chain couples TRBV6-1 to TRBJ1-1; 8 bases line up with TRBD1. Germline CDR1 is MNHNS and CDR2 is SASEGT. This CDR3 is built from 12 residues. After removal of 11 bases from V and 5 bases from J, the junction contained 7 bases not matched to a gene.

The chain has TRBV19 and TRBJ2-5; possible D gene TRBD1, 5 bases. V lost 6 bases and J 5 bases, leaving 13 bases between the germline ends. Germline V gene lookup returns CDR1 LNHDA and CDR2 SQIVND (reference sequence). This CDR3 contains 13 residues. The CDR3 protein is CASRDTGRETQYF. CDR3 DNA: TGTGCCAGTAGGGACACCGGTCGGGAGACCCAGTACTTC.

The rearrangement links TRBV2 to TRBJ2-3; TRBD1 matches 7 bases. The ends lost 7 bases at V and 1 base at J; junction bases unmatched: 5. The CDR3 is made up of 14 amino acids. CDR1 and CDR2 from the germline V gene are SNHLY and FYNNEI. The DNA for the CDR3 is TGTGCCAGCACTCGGGACAGAGGCACAGATACGCAGTATTTT. It is translated as CASTRDRGTDTQYF. The variable domain in full, with the rest retrieved from reference TRBV2 and TRBJ2-3, is EPEVTQTPSHQVTQMGQEVILRCVPISNHLYFYWYRQILGQKVEFLVSFYNNEISEKSEIFDDQFSVERPDGSNFTLKIRSTKLEDSAMYFCASTRDRGTDTQYFGPGTRLTVL.

This clone was observed a single time. V and J are TRBV9 and TRBJ2-3, with D perhaps matching TRBD1 or TRBD2 (6 bases each). CDR1 is SGDLS, CDR2 YYNGEE, per germline. V lost 0 bases, J lost 4 bases, and 9 bases lay in between. CDR3 length: 14 residues. The DNA of the CDR3 is TGTGCCAGCAGCGTAGAGGGGGGTCCAGATACGCAGTATTTT. Translation gives CASSVEGGPDTQYF.

This chain connects TRBV7-9 to TRBJ1-2; D is undetermined. V was trimmed by 3 bases and J by 2 bases, leaving 7 bases between them. The germline gives CDR1 SEHNR, CDR2 FQNEAQ (reference sequence). CDR3 length: 13 amino acids. For the CDR3, the DNA is TGTGCCAGCAGCTTTACAGAGAACTATGGCTACACCTTC. Translated: CASSFTENYGYTF.

A few counts support this clone. The J gene is TRBJ2-7, the V gene TRBV27, with TRBD2 identical over 7 bases. The CDR3 runs 15 residues. J lost 6 bases, V lost 2 bases, and 10 bases had no gene match. Germline CDR1 reads MNHEY; CDR2 reads SMNVEV (reference sequence). CDR3 DNA: TGTGCCAGCAGTTTAGGCGGGAGCCCCGCTAGCGAGCAGTACTTC. Translation: CASSLGGSPASEQYF.

The chain is built from TRBV18 and TRBJ1-2; TRBD1 matches 10 bases. Per the germline V gene, CDR1 is KGHSH and CDR2 is LQKENI. The CDR3 runs 15 residues. The V segment lost 3 bases and the J segment 3 bases; nucleotides outside the gene matches: 4. This CDR3 reads CASSPRQGADYGYTF. CDR3 bases: TGTGCCAGCTCACCCCGACAGGGGGCCGACTATGGCTACACCTTC.

This clone was counted between two and nine times. The J gene is TRBJ2-7, the V gene TRBV14; either TRBD1 or TRBD2 may fit D (6 bases each). The CDR3 consists of 17 residues. Germline loops: CDR1 SGHDN, CDR2 FVKESK. V lost 0 bases to trimming and J lost 2 bases, with 17 bases between them. DNA of the CDR3: TGTGCCAGCAGCCAAGAACAGTGGGGGCGGGGTGCCTACGAGCAGTACTTC. Translating gives CASSQEQWGRGAYEQYF.

The V call is TRBV7-2, the J call TRBJ2-2; D gene unclear. V dropped 4 bases and J dropped 2 bases, with 5 bases sitting between them. Germline values: CDR1 SGHTA, CDR2 FQGNSA. The CDR3 runs 13 residues. CDR3 residues: CASSSRNTGELFF. The CDR3 nucleotides read TGTGCCAGCAGCTCCCGAAACACCGGGGAGCTGTTTTTT.

The chain couples TRBV5-1 to TRBJ2-7; possible D gene TRBD1, 5 bases. This CDR3 comprises 14 residues. V lost 1 base, J lost 1 base, and 9 bases lay in between. Per germline, CDR1 SGHRS and CDR2 YFSETQ. The CDR3 reads CASSLTGFSYEQYF. As DNA, the CDR3 is TGCGCCAGCAGCTTGACAGGTTTTTCCTACGAGCAGTACTTC.

This clone has only a few counts. The chain links TRBV5-6 to TRBJ2-7, with D maybe TRBD2 (6 bases). The germline gives CDR1 SGHDT, CDR2 YYEEEE. The CDR3 is made up of 15 amino acids. V lost 1 base, J lost 2 bases, and 13 bases lay in between. CDR3 nucleotide sequence: TGTGCCAGCAGCTTGCGAAGGAGGGAGACCTACGAGCAGTACTTC. Protein product: CASSLRRRETYEQYF.

The J gene is TRBJ2-3, the V gene TRBV4-1; D perhaps matches TRBD1 (5 bases). This CDR3 comprises 17 residues. V gave up 2 bases and J gave up 0 bases, with 15 bases separating them. Germline loops: CDR1 MGHRA, CDR2 YSYEKL. The CDR3 loop is CASSQSAPRASTDTQYF. In DNA form, the CDR3 reads TGCGCCAGCAGCCAATCGGCCCCCAGGGCGAGCACAGATACGCAGTATTTT.